This entry describes one T cell receptor (beta chain). Its antigen is still unknown. This table comes from immunoSEQ multiplex PCR, and its TCRdb copy is limited to in-frame clones, with some not included. Of more than 500,000 clones in the sample, about 96% are singletons; the top ten hold under 0.065%. The data stem from a study of shared clonotypes between healthy human individuals. Across the study: Plates per donor: three CD4 naive, three CD4 memory, two CD8 naive, one CD8 memory.

Regarding the study as a whole: Roughly 5% of naive CD4 clonotypes were common to four donors. Sampling covered nothing but blood. Tissue TCR repertoires likely differ from those found in blood.

Germline V gene data show CDR1 as MNHNS and CDR2 as SASEGT. The CDR3 has 14 residues. Deletions cut 5 bases from V and 1 base from J, with 11 bases between. Sequenced sample: naive CD4+ T cells sorted from blood. Subset noted: CD45RA+ positively selected. The sequence was obtained from a woman in her thirties in good health. This rearrangement joins TRBV6-1 to TRBJ1-1; TRBD1 might be the D (5 bases). Written as DNA, the CDR3 is TGTGCCAGCAGTAGACAGATTCAGAACACTGAAGCTTTCTTT. Amino acids: CASSRQIQNTEAFF.